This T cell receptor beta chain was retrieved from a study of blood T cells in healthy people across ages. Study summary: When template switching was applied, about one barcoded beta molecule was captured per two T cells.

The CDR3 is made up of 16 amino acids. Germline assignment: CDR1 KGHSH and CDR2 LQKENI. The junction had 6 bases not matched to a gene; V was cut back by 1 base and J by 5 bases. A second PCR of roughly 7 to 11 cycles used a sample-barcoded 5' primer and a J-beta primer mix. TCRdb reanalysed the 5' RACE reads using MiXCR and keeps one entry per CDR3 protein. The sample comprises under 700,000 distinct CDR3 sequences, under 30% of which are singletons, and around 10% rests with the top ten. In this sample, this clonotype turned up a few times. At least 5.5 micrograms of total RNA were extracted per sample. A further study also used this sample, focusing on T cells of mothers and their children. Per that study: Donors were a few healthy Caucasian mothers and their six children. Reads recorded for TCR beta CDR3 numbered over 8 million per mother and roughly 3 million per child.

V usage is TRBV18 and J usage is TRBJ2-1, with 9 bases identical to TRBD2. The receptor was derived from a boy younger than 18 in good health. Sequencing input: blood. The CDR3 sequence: CASSPQRGREDNEQFF. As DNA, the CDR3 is TGTGCCAGCTCACCACAACGCGGGAGGGAGGACAATGAGCAGTTCTTC.